This T cell receptor beta chain was sequenced in a study of CD8+ T cells in alopecia areata. Trimming shortened V by 8 bases and J by 10 bases, and 12 bases separated the two germline ends. Looked up from germline, CDR1 is SNHLY and CDR2 is FYNNEI. This CDR3 region has 11 residues. Extracted from the samples, RNA was reverse transcribed into cDNA to serve as the sequencing template. Clones were sequenced by immunoSEQ multiplex PCR, and TCRdb holds only the in-frame ones, with some missing. The sample lists about 150,000 clones, 75% to 90% occurring once. The V gene is TRBV2, the J gene TRBJ2-1; perhaps TRBD1 as D (6 bases). The starting material was CD8+ T cells sorted from blood, obtained at week 0. This clonotype was obtained from a human donor with alopecia areata. The CDR3: CASPIGGEQFF. In DNA form, the CDR3 reads TGTGCCAGCCCGATAGGGGGAGAGCAGTTCTTC.